This T cell receptor beta chain was recovered during a study of T cell repertoires in aging, cancer and after chemotherapy. Overall study results and limits: Lymphoid organ infiltration in hematological cancer patients may impair thymic emigration or peripheral T cell expansion. Rebound thymic output was suggested by rising median generation probability during chemotherapy in each cancer cohort.

TCR beta rearrangements were amplified from peripheral blood genomic DNA. Rearranged V-D-J TRB sequences were amplified with a mixed TRB-A/B primer pool. TCRdb reprocessed the multiplex PCR reads with MiXCR, giving one entry per CDR3 protein. The sample contains thousands of distinct CDR3 sequences, more than 30% of which appear only once. Note on this clonotype: The antigen is unknown.

Sequences were obtained from blood. The clonotype was recovered from a human donor with a blood cancer.

Here the CDR3 reads CASSAADTQYF. Written as DNA, the CDR3 is TGTGCCAGTAGTGCGGCAGATACGCAGTATTTT. The chain has TRBV11-1 and TRBJ2-3; unclear D gene. Germline V gene data show CDR1 as SGHAT and CDR2 as FQDESV (reference sequence). This CDR3 has 11 amino acids. With 9 bases removed from V and 4 bases from J, the gap between germline ends came to 8 bases.